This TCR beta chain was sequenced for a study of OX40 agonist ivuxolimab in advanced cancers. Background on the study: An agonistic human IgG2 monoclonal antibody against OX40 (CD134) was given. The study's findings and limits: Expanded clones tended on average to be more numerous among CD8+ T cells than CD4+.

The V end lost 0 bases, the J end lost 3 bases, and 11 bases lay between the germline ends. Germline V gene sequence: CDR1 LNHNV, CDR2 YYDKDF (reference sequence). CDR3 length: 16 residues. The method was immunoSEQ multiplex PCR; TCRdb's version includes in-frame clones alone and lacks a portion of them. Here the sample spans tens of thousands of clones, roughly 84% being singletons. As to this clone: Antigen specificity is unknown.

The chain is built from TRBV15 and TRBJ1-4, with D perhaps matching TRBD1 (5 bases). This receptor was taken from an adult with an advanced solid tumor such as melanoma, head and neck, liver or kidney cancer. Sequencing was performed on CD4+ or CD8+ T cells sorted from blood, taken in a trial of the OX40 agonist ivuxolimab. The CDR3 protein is CATSRDLGTPNEKLFF. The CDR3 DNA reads TGTGCCACCAGCAGAGATTTGGGGACCCCTAATGAAAAACTGTTTTTT.